These 19 T cell receptor beta chains were all obtained from the same sample, sequenced in a study of blood T cell repertoires in COVID-19. Data came from immunoSEQ multiplex PCR; TCRdb stores just in-frame clones and leaves some out. Among fewer than 200,000 clones listed, less than 85% were seen once. Sequencing was done on a sample of peripheral blood. The receptor set was obtained from a human donor with acute or convalescent COVID-19. The donor label of this sample is uncertain.

The rearrangement links TRBV11-1 to TRBJ2-4, with TRBD2 as a possible D gene (5 bases). The CDR3 length is 15 residues. The germline V and J ends were trimmed by 5 bases and 9 bases, with 20 bases remaining between them. Germline-derived CDR1 and CDR2 are SGHAT and FQDESV (reference sequence). CDR3 protein: CASSARGVVGGIQYF. The CDR3 bases are TGTGCCAGCAGCGCCCGCGGAGTAGTCGGAGGCATTCAGTACTTC.

V and J are TRBV30 and TRBJ1-2, with D possibly matching TRBD1 (5 bases). This CDR3 contains 15 residues. The germline CDR1 and CDR2 sequences are GTSNPN and SVGIG (reference sequence). V shed 0 bases and J shed 0 bases, with 11 bases lying between them. The CDR3 spells CAWSVVQASNYGYTF. The CDR3 bases are TGTGCCTGGAGTGTAGTACAGGCCTCTAACTATGGCTACACCTTC.

The chain has TRBV15 and TRBJ2-7; no definite D call. Trimming took off 0 bases at V and 0 bases at J, with 9 bases between the two ends. CDR1 and CDR2 (germline): LNHNV, YYDKDF (reference sequence). The CDR3 has 15 residues. CDR3 loop: CATSRDRHNSYEQYF. CDR3 DNA: TGTGCCACCAGCAGAGATCGACACAACTCCTACGAGCAGTACTTC. Based on the CDR3 plus reference TRBV15 and TRBJ2-7, the full variable domain is DAMVIQNPRYQVTQFGKPVTLSCSQTLNHNVMYWYQQKSSQAPKLLFHYYDKDFNNEADTPDNFQSRRPNTSFCFLDIRSPGLGDTAMYLCATSRDRHNSYEQYFGPGTRLTVT.

The chain employs TRBV5-1 and TRBJ1-1; 7 bases map to TRBD1. The CDR3 totals 16 residues. Germline loops: CDR1 SGHRS, CDR2 YFSETQ. J was trimmed by 7 bases and V by 4 bases; bases with no gene match: 16. CDR3 in amino acids: CASSRDSNTGVDEAFF. CDR3 sequence (DNA): TGCGCCAGCAGCCGGGACAGTAACACCGGGGTCGATGAAGCTTTCTTT.

J is TRBJ1-1 and V is TRBV4-1; 7 nucleotides line up with TRBD1. V gave up 5 bases and J gave up 9 bases; unmatched junction bases: 18. This CDR3 is built from 16 residues. CDR1 and CDR2 (germline): MGHRA, YSYEKL. The CDR3 DNA reads as TGCGCCAGCAGCGGAAAAGGGGGCAGTTTATTTACTCAAGCTTTCTTT. Encoded protein: CASSGKGGSLFTQAFF.

This sequence joins TRBV18 and TRBJ1-3; 9 positions match TRBD1. Germline V CDR1 and CDR2: KGHSH, LQKENI. CDR3 length equals 17 residues. After removal of 3 bases from V and 4 bases from J, the junction contained 10 bases not matched to a gene. Here the CDR3 DNA reads TGTGCCAGCTCACCGACGGGACAGGGTTTGGAGGGAAACACCATATATTTT. Translation: CASSPTGQGLEGNTIYF. Full variable domain (missing parts from reference TRBV18 and TRBJ1-3): NAGVMQNPRHLVRRRGQEARLRCSPMKGHSHVYWYRQLPEEGLKFMVYLQKENIIDESGMPKERFSAEFPKEGPSILRIQQVVRGDSAAYFCASSPTGQGLEGNTIYFGEGSWLTVV.

The chain joins TRBV27 to TRBJ2-1, with TRBD2 matching over 7 bases. The CDR3 has 14 residues. V shed 5 bases and J 6 bases; nucleotides not matched to a gene: 7. Germline V gives CDR1 MNHEY, CDR2 SMNVEV (reference sequence). CDR3 loop: CASSLWTRGNEQFF. The CDR3 DNA is TGTGCCAGCAGTCTCTGGACTAGAGGCAATGAGCAGTTCTTC.

The chain recombines TRBV25-1 with TRBJ2-7; tentatively, D is TRBD2 (6 bases). Trimming shortened V by 2 bases and J by 1 base, and 6 bases separated the two germline ends. Germline CDR1 is MGHDK and CDR2 is SYGVNS. There are 13 residues in the CDR3. The CDR3 sequence is CASSEGGSYEQYF. For the CDR3, the DNA is TGTGCCAGCAGTGAAGGAGGGTCCTACGAGCAGTACTTC.

This clone turned up a few times. CDR3 region: CASSQWTNYEQYF. For the CDR3, the DNA is TGCGCCAGCAGCCAATGGACTAACTACGAGCAGTACTTC. The chain uses TRBV4-1 and TRBJ2-7, with D tentatively TRBD2 (6 bases). V lost 2 bases and J 3 bases, leaving 8 bases between the germline ends. Germline CDR1 and CDR2: MGHRA and YSYEKL. The CDR3 contains 13 residues.

On this clone: Other DNA sequences in this sample translate to the same CDR3. The chain employs TRBV6-5 and TRBJ1-4; D remains unclear. With 4 bases removed from V and 5 bases from J, the gap between germline ends came to 8 bases. This CDR3 spans 13 amino acids. Germline values: CDR1 MNHEY, CDR2 SVGAGI. The CDR3 DNA is TGTGCCAGCAGTTCCCCCCTGAATGAAAAACTGTTTTTT. Translation: CASSSPLNEKLFF.

The chain joins TRBV2 to TRBJ2-1; D is possibly TRBD1 (5 bases). Trimming pared 5 bases from V and 12 bases from J, leaving 17 bases between. The CDR3 runs to 13 residues. The germline V gene encodes CDR1 SNHLY and CDR2 FYNNEI. The CDR3 region is CASSSYEPQGQFF. CDR3 sequence (DNA): TGTGCCAGCAGTTCCTACGAGCCCCAGGGGCAGTTCTTC.

This chain links TRBV19 with TRBJ1-5; maybe TRBD1 (6 bases). In germline, CDR1 is LNHDA, CDR2 SQIVND (reference sequence). This CDR3 is 16 amino acids long. V lost 5 bases and J lost 2, with 16 bases in between. Written as DNA, the CDR3 is TGTGCCAGTAGTGATACAGGGAACAAGGGCAATCAGCCCCAGCATTTT. Amino acid sequence: CASSDTGNKGNQPQHF.

The gene calls are TRBV6-5 and TRBJ1-4; 7 bases are shared with TRBD1. The CDR3 sequence is 16 residues long. The V gene's germline CDR1 is MNHEY and CDR2 SVGAGI. The junction had 4 bases not matched to a gene; V was cut back by 0 bases and J by 3 bases. The CDR3, as DNA: TGTGCCAGCAGTTACTCTGGGACAGCAGCTAATGAAAAACTGTTTTTT. It specifies CASSYSGTAANEKLFF.

This clone showed up just once. The chain carries TRBV29-1 and TRBJ2-7, with 8 bases fitting TRBD1. V was clipped by 6 bases and J by 2 bases; unmatched bases: 9. CDR3 length equals 14 residues. Germline values: CDR1 SQVTM, CDR2 ANQGSEA. Here the CDR3 reads CSVATGTGPYEQYF. The DNA of the CDR3 is TGCAGCGTAGCAACCGGGACAGGACCCTACGAGCAGTACTTC.

The chain couples TRBV30 to TRBJ1-1, with D possibly TRBD1 on 6 matching bases. Trimming shortened V by 1 base and J by 5 bases, and 14 bases separated the two germline ends. The CDR3 spans 14 residues. Per germline, CDR1 GTSNPN and CDR2 SVGIG (reference sequence). CDR3 sequence (DNA): TGTGCCTGGAGTGACACAGGGAGAGGGACTGAAGCTTTCTTT. This sequence encodes CAWSDTGRGTEAFF.

The genes are TRBV20-1 and TRBJ1-1; D may be TRBD1 (6 bases). CDR3 size: 10 residues. CDR1 is DFQATT, CDR2 SNEGSKA, per germline (reference sequence). Trimming stripped 5 bases from V and 10 bases from J, with 11 bases between. Written as DNA, the CDR3 is TGCAGTGCTCTACAGGGTTTAGCTTTCTTT. As protein: CSALQGLAFF.

This clone occurred once. J is TRBJ1-4 and V is TRBV6-5; 10 bases fit TRBD1. This CDR3 spans 14 amino acids. Germline V lookup: CDR1 MNHEY, CDR2 SVGAGI. Unmatched junction bases numbered 4, after V lost 5 bases and J lost 7 bases. The chain's CDR3 is CASSHRDRGEKLFF. CDR3 sequence (DNA): TGTGCCAGCAGTCACCGGGACAGGGGTGAAAAACTGTTTTTT.

The V call is TRBV16, the J call TRBJ1-5; a possible D gene is TRBD1 (5 bases). Looked up from germline, CDR1 is KGHSY and CDR2 is FQNENV. Trimming stripped 3 bases from V and 3 bases from J, with 9 bases between. The CDR3 totals 14 residues. The chain's CDR3 is CASSQGLSNQPQHF. The CDR3 DNA reads as TGTGCCAGCAGCCAGGGACTTTCCAATCAGCCCCAGCATTTT.

The rearrangement links TRBV27 to TRBJ1-2; D ambiguous. The germline CDR1 and CDR2 sequences are MNHEY and SMNVEV (reference sequence). The V end was cut by 2 bases, the J end by 4 bases, with 5 bases between. The CDR3 length is 12 residues. This chain's CDR3 is CASSLEGYGYTF. The CDR3 region has the DNA TGTGCCAGCAGTTTAGAGGGCTATGGCTACACCTTC.